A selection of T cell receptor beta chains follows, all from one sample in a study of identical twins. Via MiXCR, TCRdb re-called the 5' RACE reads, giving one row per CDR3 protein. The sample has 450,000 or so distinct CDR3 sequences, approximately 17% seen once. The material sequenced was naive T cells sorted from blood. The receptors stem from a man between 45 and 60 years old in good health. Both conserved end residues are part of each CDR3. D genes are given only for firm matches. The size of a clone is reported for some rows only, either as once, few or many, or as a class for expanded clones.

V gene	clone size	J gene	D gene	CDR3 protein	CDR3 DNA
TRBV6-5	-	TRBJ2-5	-	CASSYSPSDPTETQYF	TGTGCCAGCAGTTACTCTCCCTCGGACCCCACAGAGACCCAGTACTTC
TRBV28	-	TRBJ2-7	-	CASSPTDPPTYEQYF	TGTGCCAGCAGCCCAACCGACCCTCCAACCTACGAGCAGTACTTC
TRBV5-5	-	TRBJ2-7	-	CASSFQGRPGEQYF	TGTGCCAGCAGCTTCCAGGGCCGGCCAGGCGAGCAGTACTTC
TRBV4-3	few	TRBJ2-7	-	CASSQGAMRWHEQYF	TGCGCCAGCAGCCAAGGGGCTATGAGGTGGCACGAGCAGTACTTC
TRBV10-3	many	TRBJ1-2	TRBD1	CAISEWPGGGPNYGYTF	TGTGCCATCAGTGAGTGGCCAGGGGGAGGACCTAACTATGGCTACACCTTC
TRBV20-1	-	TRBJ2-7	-	CSARDHLQGNYEQYF	TGCAGTGCTAGAGATCATCTCCAGGGTAACTACGAGCAGTACTTC
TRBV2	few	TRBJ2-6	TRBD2	CASMKMSGSSRLFTSKAGANVLTF	TGTGCCAGCATGAAGATGAGCGGGAGTTCCCGACTATTCACCTCAAAGGCTGGGGCCAACGTCCTGACTTTC
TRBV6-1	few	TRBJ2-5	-	CASSELQQETQYF	TGTGCCAGCAGTGAACTACAGCAAGAGACCCAGTACTTC
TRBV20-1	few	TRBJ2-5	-	CSARAARAEYQETQYF	TGCAGTGCTAGAGCAGCCCGGGCAGAGTACCAAGAGACCCAGTACTTC
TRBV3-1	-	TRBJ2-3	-	CASSQVGVSTDTQYF	TGTGCCAGCAGCCAAGTCGGCGTTAGCACAGATACGCAGTATTTT
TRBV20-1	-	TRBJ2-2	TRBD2	CSARLAVGTGELFF	TGCAGTGCTAGACTAGCGGTTGGCACCGGGGAGCTGTTTTTT
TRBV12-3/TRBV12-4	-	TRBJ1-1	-	CASSYPVRGLTEAFF	TGTGCCAGCAGTTACCCAGTACGGGGACTCACTGAAGCTTTCTTT
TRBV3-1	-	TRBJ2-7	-	CASSQGGGRNLYEQYF	TGTGCCAGCAGCCAAGGTGGAGGGCGAAATCTCTACGAGCAGTACTTC
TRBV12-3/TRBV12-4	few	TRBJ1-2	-	CASSPRGSYGYTF	TGTGCCAGCAGTCCCCGGGGATCCTATGGCTACACCTTC
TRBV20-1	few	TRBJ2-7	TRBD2	CSARDSGSSYEQYF	TGCAGTGCTAGAGATAGCGGGAGCTCCTACGAGCAGTACTTC